Listed below are T cell receptor beta chains from one sample, sequenced in a study of cytomegalovirus exposure and HLA in healthy donors. Clones were read by immunoSEQ multiplex PCR, and TCRdb kept only the in-frame ones, dropping some. The table records 95,000 to 150,000 clones, approximately 72% of them present only once. Sequencing was done on a sample of PBMCs. Receptors were obtained from a woman in her thirties or forties in good health and CMV-seropositive. Each CDR3 is given with its conserved first and last residue. A D gene is named only where the DNA matches it firmly. Clone size is given for some rows only: seen once, a few or many times, or a class if the clone is expanded.

clone_size j_call d_call v_call cdr3_aa cdr3_nt
. TRBJ2-1 . TRBV2 CASSDVSSSYNEQFF TGTGCCAGCAGTGACGTATCGAGCTCCTACAATGAGCAGTTCTTC
. TRBJ1-6 . TRBV7-2 CASSAKAGAGGTPLHF TGTGCCAGCAGCGCTAAGGCCGGGGCCGGAGGGACACCCCTCCACTTT
few TRBJ1-1 . TRBV20-1 CSALGQTEAFF TGCAGTGCTCTCGGACAGACTGAAGCTTTCTTT
few TRBJ1-3 . TRBV6-1 CASSEMPGSGNTIYF TGTGCCAGCAGTGAAATGCCGGGTTCTGGAAACACCATATATTTT
once TRBJ1-1 TRBD1 TRBV19 CASSPGTGLAFF TGTGCCAGTAGTCCCGGGACAGGGTTGGCTTTCTTT
. TRBJ2-7 . TRBV7-2 CASSSLGASYEQYF TGTGCCAGCAGCTCCTTAGGGGCATCCTACGAGCAGTACTTC
. TRBJ1-1 . TRBV2 CASINERGTEAFF TGTGCCAGCATAAACGAAAGAGGCACTGAAGCTTTCTTT
. TRBJ1-1 TRBD1 TRBV7-2 CASSSRQGHTEAFF TGTGCCAGCAGCTCACGACAGGGACACACTGAAGCTTTCTTT
few TRBJ1-1 . TRBV5-5 CASSSDIYTEAFF TGTGCCAGCAGCTCGGACATTTACACTGAAGCTTTCTTT
. TRBJ2-7 TRBD1 TRBV2 CASSEPWTGREQYF TGTGCCAGCAGTGAACCTTGGACAGGGAGGGAGCAGTACTTC
. TRBJ1-1 . TRBV6-6 CASSYVHRETDTEAFF TGTGCCAGCAGTTACGTTCACAGGGAAACCGACACTGAAGCTTTCTTT
few TRBJ2-3 . TRBV7-9 CASSQLRADTQYF TGTGCCAGCAGCCAACTCCGGGCAGATACGCAGTATTTT
few TRBJ1-6 . TRBV7-2 CASSPNDSPLHF TGTGCCAGCAGCCCTAATGATTCACCCCTCCACTTT
. TRBJ1-4 TRBD1 TRBV4-2 CASSQEPRTGNYEKLFF TGTGCCAGCAGCCAAGAGCCCAGGACAGGGAATTATGAAAAACTGTTTTTT
. TRBJ1-1 TRBD1 TRBV7-2 CASSSLDRGTEAFF TGTGCCAGCAGCTCCCTGGACAGGGGCACTGAAGCTTTCTTT
. TRBJ2-7 . TRBV4-1 CASSPLPDSRSEQYF TGCGCCAGCAGCCCCCTTCCAGACAGCCGAAGCGAGCAGTACTTC
. TRBJ2-2 TRBD1 TRBV23-1 CASIPGQLLTGELFF TGCGCCAGCATACCGGGACAGCTACTCACCGGGGAGCTGTTTTTT
. TRBJ1-3 . TRBV6-5 CASSYSADSPGHF TGTGCCAGCAGTTACTCGGCGGACAGCCCAGGTCATTTT
. TRBJ2-3 . TRBV7-2 CASSRGQGGTDTQYF TGTGCCAGCAGTAGGGGTCAGGGTGGGACAGATACGCAGTATTTT
once TRBJ1-6 . TRBV9 CASSKGSGRLHF TGTGCCAGCAGCAAGGGGTCAGGGCGTCTCCACTTT
. TRBJ1-4 TRBD1 TRBV4-3 CASSQAHRGLGNEKLFF TGCGCCAGCAGCCAAGCTCACAGGGGGCTGGGTAATGAAAAACTGTTTTTT
. TRBJ2-5 . TRBV19 CASSPTGLEETQYF TGTGCCAGTAGTCCTACAGGGCTAGAAGAGACCCAGTACTTC
. TRBJ1-1 . TRBV4-3 CASSQVGGNTEAFF TGCGCCAGCAGCCAAGTAGGAGGGAACACTGAAGCTTTCTTT
. TRBJ2-1 TRBD1 TRBV6-5 CASSQWTGGNEQFF TGTGCCAGCAGTCAGTGGACAGGGGGCAATGAGCAGTTCTTC
once TRBJ1-4 TRBD1 TRBV7-2 CASSLAPGGGEKLFF TGTGCCAGCAGCTTAGCCCCAGGGGGAGGAGAAAAACTGTTTTTT
. TRBJ2-2 . TRBV13 CASSERQGTGELFF TGTGCCAGCAGCGAAAGGCAGGGGACCGGGGAGCTGTTTTTT
. TRBJ1-6 . TRBV12-5 CASGFKTKDVTVVQAKYSPLHF TGTGCTAGTGGTTTCAAAACTAAAGACGTGACCGTCGTCCAAGCAAAATATTCACCCCTCCACTTT
. TRBJ2-1 TRBD1 TRBV18 CASSSRQGAHNEQFF TGTGCCAGCTCAAGCCGACAGGGGGCCCACAATGAGCAGTTCTTC